The clone carrying this T cell receptor beta chain was seen a single time. Its antigen is not identified. 60 Vbeta and 13 Jbeta primers were used in PCR. The protocol was immunoSEQ multiplex PCR, while the TCRdb copy is restricted to in-frame clones and leaves out a portion. The sample has about 120,000 clones; about 80% are singletons. The data belong to a study of cytomegalovirus exposure and HLA in healthy donors. Across the whole study: A data release that came early held tens of millions of unique TCRs from HLA-typed donors.

CDR3 length: 17 amino acids. CDR1 MGHRA and CDR2 YSYEKL come from the germline V gene. Deletions cut 1 base from V and 3 bases from J, with 17 bases between. Regarding the study as a whole: Several V segments, TRBV6-2 and TRBV6-3 among them, could not be told apart and were dropped. Productive status was seen about 90% or about 30% of the time for most TCR beta V segments in an earlier analysis. Both high specificity and high sensitivity reportedly marked the classifier's diagnosis of cytomegalovirus status.

Sequencing input: PBMCs. The rearrangement joins TRBV4-1 to TRBJ2-3; the D gene is possibly TRBD2 (6 bases). The receptor was derived from a woman in her thirties or forties in good health and CMV-seropositive. CDR3 amino acids: CASSQVMSRGRTDTQYF. CDR3 sequence (DNA): TGCGCCAGCAGCCAAGTAATGTCTCGGGGGAGAACAGATACGCAGTATTTT.